This TCR beta chain is from a study of blood T cell repertoires in COVID-19. The CDR3 runs to 12 residues. Germline V gene sequence: CDR1 SGHTA, CDR2 FQGNSA. V was cut by 5 bases and J by 4 bases, with 8 bases left in between. The assay was immunoSEQ multiplex PCR, and TCRdb's table has in-frame clones only and misses some. In the table there are about 110,000 clones, 88% of which are singletons. Sequencing input: peripheral blood. The TCR originated in a woman in her forties or fifties with active or convalescent COVID-19. The chain joins TRBV7-2 to TRBJ1-2; the D is unclear. The CDR3 region is CASSLDTYGYTF. CDR3 DNA: TGTGCCAGCAGCCTAGACACCTATGGCTACACCTTC.